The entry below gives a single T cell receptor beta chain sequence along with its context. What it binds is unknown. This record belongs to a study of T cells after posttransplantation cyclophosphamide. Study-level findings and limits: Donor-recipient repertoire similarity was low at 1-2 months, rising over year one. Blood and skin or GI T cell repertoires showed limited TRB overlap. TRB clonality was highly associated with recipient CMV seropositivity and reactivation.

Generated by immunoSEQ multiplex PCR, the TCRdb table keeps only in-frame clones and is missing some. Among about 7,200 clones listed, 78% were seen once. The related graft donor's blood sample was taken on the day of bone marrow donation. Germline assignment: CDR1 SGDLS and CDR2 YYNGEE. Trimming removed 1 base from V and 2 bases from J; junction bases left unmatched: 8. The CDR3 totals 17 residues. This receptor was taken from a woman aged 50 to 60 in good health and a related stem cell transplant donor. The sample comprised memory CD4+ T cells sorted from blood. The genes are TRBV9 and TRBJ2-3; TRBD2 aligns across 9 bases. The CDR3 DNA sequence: TGTGCCAGCAGCGTATTAGGGCGGGAGGGAGTCACAGATACGCAGTATTTT. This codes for CASSVLGREGVTDTQYF.